Following are 6 T cell receptor beta chains from one sample sequenced in a study of Ad26.COV2.S vaccination and SARS-CoV-2 variants. Clones were sequenced by immunoSEQ multiplex PCR, and TCRdb holds only the in-frame ones, with some missing. The data contain 300,000 to 450,000 clones, around 92% of them singletons. The specimen comprised peripheral blood, sampled after recovery from COVID-19. Every receptor here comes from a human donor who had recovered from COVID-19.

This chain connects TRBV6-5 to TRBJ1-2; no firm D call. From germline, CDR1 is MNHEY and CDR2 SVGAGI. Trimming took 6 bases from V and 7 from J, leaving 15 bases between them. The length of the CDR3 is 13 residues. CDR3 in DNA: TGTGCCAGCAGCCCGGACCGCCGTTTTGGCTACACCTTC. Residues: CASSPDRRFGYTF.

The genes are TRBV19 and TRBJ1-5; 7 nucleotides line up with TRBD1. CDR1 is LNHDA and CDR2 is SQIVND in the germline V gene (reference sequence). The CDR3 totals 15 residues. V lost 3 bases, J lost 1 base, and 3 bases stayed unmatched. CDR3 sequence: CASSITGESNQPQHF. The CDR3 nucleotides read TGTGCCAGTAGTATTACAGGGGAAAGCAATCAGCCCCAGCATTTT. Variable domain in full (rest from reference TRBV19 and TRBJ1-5): DGGITQSPKYLFRKEGQNVTLSCEQNLNHDAMYWYRQDPGQGLRLIYYSQIVNDFQKGDIAEGYSVSREKKESFPLTVTSAQKNPTAFYLCASSITGESNQPQHFGDGTRLSIL.

The chain combines TRBV6-5 with TRBJ1-2; TRBD1 might be the D (5 bases). Germline CDR1 and CDR2: MNHEY and SVGAGI. The length of the CDR3 is 15 residues. Trimming removed 6 bases from V and 0 bases from J, with 14 bases in between. For the CDR3, the DNA is TGTGCCAGCAGCCACGGGGCAGGCACTAACTATGGCTACACCTTC. It encodes CASSHGAGTNYGYTF.

CDR3 protein: CASSYSGGAVGEQYF. Here the CDR3 DNA reads TGTGCCAGCAGTTACTCGGGGGGGGCCGTCGGCGAGCAGTACTTC. The chain recombines TRBV6-5 with TRBJ2-7, with TRBD2 as a possible D gene (7 bases). There are 15 residues in the CDR3. Trimming removed 0 bases from V and 6 bases from J, with 15 bases in between. CDR1 is MNHEY and CDR2 is SVGAGI in the germline V gene.

This CDR3 is CASSQGQVYGYTF. CDR3 nucleotide sequence: TGTGCCAGCAGCCAAGGACAGGTCTATGGCTACACCTTC. This chain joins TRBV3-1 (or the pseudogene TRBV3-2) and TRBJ1-2; possible D gene TRBD1, 6 bases. Per the germline V gene, CDR1 is LGHDT and CDR2 is YNNKEL (reference sequence). Between the trimmed V and J ends, which lost 1 base and 4 bases, there was a span of 7 bases. This CDR3 spans 13 amino acids.

The rearrangement uses TRBV6-4 and TRBJ1-3; D remains ambiguous. The V end lost 0 bases, the J end lost 3 bases, and 12 bases lay between the germline ends. Germline-derived CDR1 and CDR2 are MRHNA and SNTAGT. The CDR3 covers 16 residues. CDR3 in DNA: TGTGCCAGCAGTGACTCGAGGCAGCCACATGGAAACACCATATATTTT. This sequence encodes CASSDSRQPHGNTIYF.